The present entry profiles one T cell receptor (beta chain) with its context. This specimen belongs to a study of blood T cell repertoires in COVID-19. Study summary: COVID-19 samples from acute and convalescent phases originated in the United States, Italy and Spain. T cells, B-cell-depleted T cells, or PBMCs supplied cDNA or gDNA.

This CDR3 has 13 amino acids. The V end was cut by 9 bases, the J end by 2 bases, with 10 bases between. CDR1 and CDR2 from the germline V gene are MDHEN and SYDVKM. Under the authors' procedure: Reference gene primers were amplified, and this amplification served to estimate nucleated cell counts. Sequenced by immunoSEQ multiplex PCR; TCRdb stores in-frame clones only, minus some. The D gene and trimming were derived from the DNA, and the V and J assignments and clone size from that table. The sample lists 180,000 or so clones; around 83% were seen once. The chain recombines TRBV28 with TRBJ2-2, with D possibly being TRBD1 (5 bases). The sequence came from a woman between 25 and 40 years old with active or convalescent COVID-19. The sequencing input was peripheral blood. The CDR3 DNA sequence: TGTGCCAGACTCGACAGAAACACCGGGGAGCTGTTTTTT. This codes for CARLDRNTGELFF.